A selection of T cell receptor beta chains follows, all from one sample in a study of T cells in Graves' hyperthyroidism and ophthalmopathy. TCRdb called the multiplex PCR reads again in MiXCR, with one record for every CDR3 protein. Altogether roughly 500,000 distinct CDR3 sequences are present, over 45% being singletons, with the ten largest covering about two fifths. The specimen was peripheral blood or thyroid tissue (not recorded which). The receptors were gathered from an adult woman with Graves' disease, either hyperthyroidism or ophthalmopathy (not recorded which). The CDR3 runs from the conserved cysteine through the conserved F or W. D genes are given only for firm matches. Expanded clones get a size class; other rows say once, few or many, or leave the size out.

size	D	V	J	DNA	CDR3
-	-	TRBV9	TRBJ2-5	TGTGCCAGCAGCGTAGCTTCAGGGCCGCAAGAGACCCAGTACTTC	CASSVASGPQETQYF
-	-	TRBV10-1	TRBJ2-5	TGCGCCAGCAGTGAGGCCCAGGGGGGCCAAGAGACCCAGTACTTC	CASSEAQGGQETQYF
many	-	TRBV6-2/TRBV6-3	TRBJ2-7	TGTGCCAGCAGTGATCCCCATAAGGAGCAGTACTTC	CASSDPHKEQYF
once	-	TRBV12-3/TRBV12-4	TRBJ1-1	TGTGCCAGCAGCCCGGACAGAAGAGATACTGAAGCTTTCTTT	CASSPDRRDTEAFF
-	TRBD1	TRBV10-3	TRBJ1-2	TGTGCCATCAGTGAGACACCTCCGGGACAGACCTCACTCTTTCACTATGGCTACACCTTC	CAISETPPGQTSLFHYGYTF
-	-	TRBV5-1	TRBJ1-2	TGCGCCAGCAGCTTGGAAGGGACCGGTGGCTACACCTTC	CASSLEGTGGYTF
many	TRBD1	TRBV2	TRBJ1-2	TGTGCCAGCACCTACTCGACAGGGCGTTCGTACACCTTC	CASTYSTGRSYTF
many	-	TRBV5-1	TRBJ2-7	TGCGCCAGCAGCCAGACGCCACAGGGCTACGAGCAGTACTTC	CASSQTPQGYEQYF
few	-	TRBV28	TRBJ1-2	TGTGCCAGCAGCCCTGGGGCAGTTAACTATGGCTACACCTTC	CASSPGAVNYGYTF
few	TRBD2	TRBV7-9	TRBJ2-2	TGTGCCAGCATCCATAGCGGGAGAAGAACCGGGGAGCTGTTTTTT	CASIHSGRRTGELFF
-	-	TRBV25-1	TRBJ1-6	TGTGCCAGCAGTAGCGGAAGATCACCCCTCCACTTT	CASSSGRSPLHF
-	-	TRBV14	TRBJ2-7	TGTGCCAGCAGCCAAGACCCAGCCAGAAAGTACGAGCAGTACTTC	CASSQDPARKYEQYF
many	TRBD1	TRBV19	TRBJ1-5	TGTGCCAGTAGTAGGGGACAGGGGGCAAGGCCGAGCAATCAGCCCCAGCATTTT	CASSRGQGARPSNQPQHF
-	-	TRBV7-2	TRBJ1-5	TGTGCCAGCAGTCGTCCGGATCAGCCCCAGCATTTT	CASSRPDQPQHF
-	TRBD2	TRBV5-1	TRBJ2-7	TGCGCCAGCAGCGGGACTAGCGGGAGAGAGCAGTACTTC	CASSGTSGREQYF
-	-	TRBV20-1	TRBJ1-2	TGCAGTGCTAGCGACGGGAGGAGCGCCGGGGACGATGGCTACACCTTC	CSASDGRSAGDDGYTF
few	TRBD1	TRBV11-2	TRBJ1-6	TGTGCCAGCAGCCGACAGGGTCAGAATTCACCCCTCCACTTT	CASSRQGQNSPLHF
few	-	TRBV28	TRBJ2-7	TGTGCCAGCAGTTCAGACCCCGGGCTTTACGAGCAGTACTTC	CASSSDPGLYEQYF
-	TRBD1	TRBV5-1	TRBJ2-2	TGCGCCAGCAGCTCACAGGGGGAAACGAACACCGGGGAGCTGTTTTTT	CASSSQGETNTGELFF
-	TRBD1	TRBV5-5	TRBJ2-7	TGTGCCAGCAGCTTTGCAGCTGGGACAGGGATCTACGAGCAGTACTTC	CASSFAAGTGIYEQYF
-	TRBD1	TRBV29-1	TRBJ2-7	TGCAGCGTTTCCTCGACAGGGGGCGAGCAGTACTTC	CSVSSTGGEQYF
-	TRBD1	TRBV6-5	TRBJ1-2	TGTGCCAGTAGTATCAGGGGGGATGGCTGCATCTTC	CASSIRGDGCIF
many	-	TRBV20-1	TRBJ2-7	TGCAGTGCTCCGGACTTCATCTCCTACGAGCAGTACTTC	CSAPDFISYEQYF